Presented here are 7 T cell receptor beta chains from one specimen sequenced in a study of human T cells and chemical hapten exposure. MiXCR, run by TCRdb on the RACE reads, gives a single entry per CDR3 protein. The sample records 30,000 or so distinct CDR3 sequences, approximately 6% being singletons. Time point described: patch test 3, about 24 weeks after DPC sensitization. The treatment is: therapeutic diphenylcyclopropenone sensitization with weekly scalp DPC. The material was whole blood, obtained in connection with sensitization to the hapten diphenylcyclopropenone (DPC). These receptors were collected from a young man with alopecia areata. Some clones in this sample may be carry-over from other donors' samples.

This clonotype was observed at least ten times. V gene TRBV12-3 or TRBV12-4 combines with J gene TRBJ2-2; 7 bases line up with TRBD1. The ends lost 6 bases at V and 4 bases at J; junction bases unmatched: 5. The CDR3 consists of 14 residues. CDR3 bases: TGTGCCAGCAGCGACAGGGTCCTCACCGGGGAGCTGTTTTTT. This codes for CASSDRVLTGELFF.

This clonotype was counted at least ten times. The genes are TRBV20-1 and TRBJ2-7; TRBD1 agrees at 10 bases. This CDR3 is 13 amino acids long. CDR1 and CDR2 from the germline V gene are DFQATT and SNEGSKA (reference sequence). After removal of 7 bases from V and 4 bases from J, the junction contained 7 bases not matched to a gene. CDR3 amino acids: CSVDRGRGYEQYF. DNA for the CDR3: TGCAGTGTCGACAGGGGGCGAGGGTACGAGCAGTACTTC.

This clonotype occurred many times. CDR3 sequence reads: CSAPDGAGELFF. The CDR3 DNA reads as TGCAGCGCCCCGGACGGAGCCGGGGAGCTGTTTTTT. The gene calls are TRBV29-1 and TRBJ2-2; D gene ambiguous. V lost 7 bases, J lost 6 bases, and 12 bases lay in between. Looked up from germline, CDR1 is SQVTM and CDR2 is ANQGSEA. This CDR3 comprises 12 residues.

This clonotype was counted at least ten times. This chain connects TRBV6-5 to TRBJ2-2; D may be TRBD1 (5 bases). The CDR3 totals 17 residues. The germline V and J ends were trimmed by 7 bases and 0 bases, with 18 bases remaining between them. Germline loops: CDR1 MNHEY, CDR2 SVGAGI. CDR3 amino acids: CASIRFSGKANTGELFF. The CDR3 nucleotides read TGTGCCAGCATACGGTTTTCAGGGAAGGCGAACACCGGGGAGCTGTTTTTT.

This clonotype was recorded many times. CDR3: CASSEGLGPLTDTQYF. The CDR3 DNA follows: TGTGCCAGCAGTGAGGGCTTGGGTCCCCTGACAGATACGCAGTATTTT. V usage is TRBV2 and J usage is TRBJ2-3; D is uncertain. Germline CDR1 and CDR2: SNHLY and FYNNEI. CDR3 size: 16 residues. Trimming took 3 bases from V and 3 from J, leaving 16 bases between them.

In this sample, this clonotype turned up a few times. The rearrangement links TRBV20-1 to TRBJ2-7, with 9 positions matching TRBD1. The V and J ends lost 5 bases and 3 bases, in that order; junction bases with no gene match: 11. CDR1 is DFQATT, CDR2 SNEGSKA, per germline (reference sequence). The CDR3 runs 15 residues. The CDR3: CSAPAPGQGSYEQYF. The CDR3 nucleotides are TGCAGTGCTCCCGCTCCGGGACAGGGCAGCTACGAGCAGTACTTC.

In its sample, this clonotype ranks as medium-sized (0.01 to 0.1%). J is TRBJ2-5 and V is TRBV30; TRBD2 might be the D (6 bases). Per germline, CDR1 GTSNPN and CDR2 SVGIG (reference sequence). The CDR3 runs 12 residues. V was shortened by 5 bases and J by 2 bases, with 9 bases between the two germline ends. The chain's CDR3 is CAWGDLQETQYF. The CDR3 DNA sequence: TGTGCCTGGGGGGACTTGCAAGAGACCCAGTACTTC. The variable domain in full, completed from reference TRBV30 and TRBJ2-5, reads SQTIHQWPATLVQPVGSPLSLECTVEGTSNPNLYWYRQAAGRGLQLLFYSVGIGQISSEVPQNLSASRPQDRQFILSSKKLLLSDSGFYLCAWGDLQETQYFGPGTRLLVL.